This TCR beta chain emerged from a study of identical twins. Using its own MiXCR run on the 5' RACE reads, TCRdb lists one record per CDR3 protein. The table includes about 690,000 distinct CDR3 sequences, approximately 6.1% detected once. This clonotype was recorded many times. V was trimmed by 1 base and J by 0 bases, leaving 7 bases between them. The CDR3 is made up of 13 amino acids. From germline, CDR1 is SQVTM and CDR2 ANQGSEA. Sequences were obtained from naive T cells sorted from blood. This sequence was found in a young man in good health. V gene TRBV29-1 combines with J gene TRBJ2-7; D not certain. CDR3 nucleotide sequence: TGCAGCGTTGAAGCTCCCTCCTCCTACGAGCAGTACTTC. Translation gives CSVEAPSSYEQYF.